A selection of T cell receptor beta chains follows, all from one sample in a study of control samples from healthy donors and cancer patients. TCRdb keeps only in-frame clones here, not all; method: immunoSEQ multiplex PCR. Of around 100,000 clones in the sample, around nine tenths were seen once. The sequenced material came from PBMCs. Every receptor here comes from a man aged 60 to 69 with lung cancer. Both conserved end residues are part of each CDR3. D genes are given only for firm matches. Rows may omit the clone size; those that give it use once, few, many or a size class.

>TRBD1|TRBJ1-6|.|TRBV6-5
TGTGCCAGCATTCGGACAGGGGTTTATAATTCACCCCTCCACTTT
CASIRTGVYNSPLHF
>.|TRBJ1-4|.|TRBV4-2
TGTGCCAGCAGGGGACCGGCCGTGGGTGAAAAACTGTTTTTT
CASRGPAVGEKLFF
>.|TRBJ1-1|.|TRBV30
TGTGCCTGGAGGGTGGCATTTAGAGACACTGAAGCTTTCTTT
CAWRVAFRDTEAFF
>TRBD2|TRBJ2-3|.|TRBV7-9
TGTGCCAGCATCGGGACTAGCGGACTTCGCACAGATACGCAGTATTTT
CASIGTSGLRTDTQYF
>.|TRBJ2-2|.|TRBV14
TGTGCCAGCAGCCTTCACTCCGGGACGAACACCGGGGAGCTGTTTTTT
CASSLHSGTNTGELFF
>.|TRBJ2-5|.|TRBV11-2
TGTGCCAGCAGCTTAGAGCAGGGATCAGAGACCCAGTACTTC
CASSLEQGSETQYF
>.|TRBJ1-1|.|TRBV6-6
TGTGCCAGCAGTTCTGACGGATACTTGGAAGCTTTCTTT
CASSSDGYLEAFF
>.|TRBJ1-6|.|TRBV4-1
TGCGCCAGCAGCCAAGATCCCACACCCGGGTCCCATTCACCCCTCCACTTT
CASSQDPTPGSHSPLHF
>TRBD2|TRBJ2-2|.|TRBV5-4
TGTGCCAGCAGCCAGACTAGCGCCGGGGAGCTGTTTTTT
CASSQTSAGELFF
>.|TRBJ1-1|.|TRBV5-1
TGCGCCAGCAGCTTGGGGGAAAGGGGGGTACAAGCTTTCTTT
CASSLGERGVQAFF
>.|TRBJ1-2|.|TRBV5-6
TGTGCCAGCAGCTTGGGTTTCGGACCTCAAGACTATGGCTACACCTTC
CASSLGFGPQDYGYTF
>.|TRBJ2-5|.|TRBV6-5
TGTGCCAGCAGTTACTCGAGGGGGAGACAAGAGACCCAGTACTTC
CASSYSRGRQETQYF
>TRBD1|TRBJ1-2|.|TRBV24-1
TGTGCCACCAGTGATTCAGGGGGCGGTGGCTACACCTTC
CATSDSGGGGYTF
>.|TRBJ2-3|.|TRBV5-1
TGCGCCAGCTTTCTTAGGGGCGGGGCAGATACGCAGTATTTT
CASFLRGGADTQYF
>TRBD1|TRBJ2-6|.|TRBV7-2
TGTGCCAGCAGCCCAGGGACAGGTTATGGGGCCAACGTCCTGACTTTC
CASSPGTGYGANVLTF
>.|TRBJ2-1|.|TRBV19
TGTGCCAGTAGTATCTCTACTCAGGGGTTGGGGCAGTTCTTC
CASSISTQGLGQFF
>.|TRBJ1-3|.|TRBV11-3
TGTGCCAGCAGCTTAGGTCCCCTATCGTTCGGAAACACCATATATTTT
CASSLGPLSFGNTIYF
>.|TRBJ1-1|.|TRBV9
TGTGCCAGCAGCCGAGCGTCACAGGGCGGATCTCTGAACACTGAAGCTTTCTTT
CASSRASQGGSLNTEAFF
>.|TRBJ1-4|.|TRBV7-2
TGTGCCAGCAGCGGCTTCGGGGCGAATGAAAAACTGTTTTTT
CASSGFGANEKLFF
>TRBD2|TRBJ2-1|.|TRBV7-9
TGTGCCAGCAGTCGGAAGGGGACTAGCGGGGGTTTCTCCAATGAGCAGTTCTTC
CASSRKGTSGGFSNEQFF
>.|TRBJ1-2|once|TRBV3-1/TRBV3-2
TGTGCCAGCAGGGATTCAGGTTCTAACTATGGCTACACCTTC
CASRDSGSNYGYTF
>.|TRBJ2-3|.|TRBV10-3
TGTGCCATCACGGAGGGGGGAACAGATACGCAGTATTTT
CAITEGGTDTQYF
>.|TRBJ1-2|.|TRBV15
TGTGCCACCAGCAGAGTAACAGGAGAGGGCTATGGCTACACCTTC
CATSRVTGEGYGYTF
>.|TRBJ2-2|.|TRBV5-1
TGCGCCAGCAGCTTAAACATACAGGGGACTAACACCGGGGAGCTGTTTTTT
CASSLNIQGTNTGELFF
>TRBD2|TRBJ2-2|.|TRBV7-3
TGTGCCAGCAGAAATCTAGCGGGACAGAACACCGGGGAGCTGTTTTTT
CASRNLAGQNTGELFF
>.|TRBJ1-1|.|TRBV6-5
TGTGCCAGCACTGCTAACAGGGACACTGAAGCTTTCTTT
CASTANRDTEAFF
>.|TRBJ1-5|.|TRBV4-1
TGCGCCAGCAGCCAAGGGGGCCGGCCCCAGCATTTT
CASSQGGRPQHF
>.|TRBJ1-1|.|TRBV3-1/TRBV3-2
TGTGCCAGCAGCCAGGGGACGGCTGAAGCTTTCTTT
CASSQGTAEAFF
>.|TRBJ1-1|.|TRBV20-1
TGCAGTGCTAGTGGGCAGATGGGGAACACTGAAGCTTTCTTT
CSASGQMGNTEAFF
>.|TRBJ2-5|.|TRBV9
TGTGCCAGCAGCGTAGCTCGAGCGTTACAAGAGACCCAGTACTTC
CASSVARALQETQYF
>.|TRBJ1-2|once|TRBV5-4
TGTGCCAGCAGCTTTAATCAAGCGTATGGCTACACCTTC
CASSFNQAYGYTF
>.|TRBJ2-6|.|TRBV3-1/TRBV3-2
TGTGCCAGCAGCCAAAATTTGCCCGGAGGGTCTGGGGCCAACGTCCTGACTTTC
CASSQNLPGGSGANVLTF
>.|TRBJ2-7|.|TRBV6-5
TGTGCCAGCAGTTACGTGGCGGGGTCTTATTACGAGCAGTACTTC
CASSYVAGSYYEQYF
>.|TRBJ1-6|.|TRBV10-3
TGTGCCATCAGTGAGATTGGGGAAAGCTCACCCCTCCACTTT
CAISEIGESSPLHF
>TRBD1|TRBJ1-2|.|TRBV11-2
TGTGCCAGCAGCCTAAGGGACCCGGGACAGGCAAACTATGGCTACACCTTC
CASSLRDPGQANYGYTF
>TRBD2|TRBJ2-2|few|TRBV2
TGTGCCAGCAGTGAAGGGACTAGAACCGGGGAGCTGTTTTTT
CASSEGTRTGELFF
>.|TRBJ1-2|.|TRBV24-1
TGTGCCACCAGTGATCGTAGGGGGAGCGGCTACACCTTC
CATSDRRGSGYTF
>TRBD1|TRBJ1-1|.|TRBV5-1
TGCGCCAGCAGCTCTACAGGGGCAGGGACTGAAGCTTTCTTT
CASSSTGAGTEAFF
>TRBD1|TRBJ2-2|.|TRBV11-3
TGTGCCAGCAGCCCGACAGGGACGAACACCGGGGAGCTGTTTTTT
CASSPTGTNTGELFF
>.|TRBJ2-3|.|TRBV7-9
TGTGCCAGCAGCTTATCGCAGCTCCGAGGTACGCAGTATTTT
CASSLSQLRGTQYF
>TRBD2|TRBJ2-3|.|TRBV5-1
TGCGCCAGCAGCTTGGCCGGCAGGAGCGGGGGCAAGCATACGCAGTATTTT
CASSLAGRSGGKHTQYF
>TRBD1|TRBJ2-7|.|TRBV9
TGTGCCAGCAGCTCCGGGACAGGGGCTTACGAGCAGTACTTC
CASSSGTGAYEQYF
>TRBD2|TRBJ2-1|.|TRBV29-1
TGCAGCGTTGTACGGGGGGTCTCCTACAATGAGCAGTTCTTC
CSVVRGVSYNEQFF
>TRBD1|TRBJ1-1|few|TRBV5-6
TGTGCCAGCAGCTTGGATGGGACAGGCAAAGCTTTCTTT
CASSLDGTGKAFF
>.|TRBJ2-3|.|TRBV6-5
TGTGCCAGCAGTTACTCTTCCGGTAGCACAGATACGCAGTATTTT
CASSYSSGSTDTQYF
>TRBD1|TRBJ1-1|.|TRBV5-1
TGCGCCAGCAGCTTGGGGGTGGCAGGGGGCACTGAAGCTTTCTTT
CASSLGVAGGTEAFF
>TRBD1|TRBJ2-4|once|TRBV10-1
TGCGCCAGCAGATTCCGGGACAGGGGGCCCCCGCACCTCAAAAACATTCAGTACTTC
CASRFRDRGPPHLKNIQYF
>.|TRBJ2-7|.|TRBV5-1
TGCGCCAGCAGCCGGGACGCCTACGAGCAGTACTTC
CASSRDAYEQYF
>.|TRBJ1-4|.|TRBV6-4
TGTGCCAGCAGGGCCAGCGCTACTAATGAAAAACTGTTTTTT
CASRASATNEKLFF
>TRBD1|TRBJ1-1|.|TRBV6-5
TGTGCCAGCAGTTACGCTGGTGCAGGGGGCACTGAAGCTTTCTTT
CASSYAGAGGTEAFF
>.|TRBJ2-2|.|TRBV14
TGTGCCAGCAGCCCGGGAATCGACACCGGGGAGCTGTTTTTT
CASSPGIDTGELFF
>.|TRBJ1-1|.|TRBV7-2
TGTGCCAGCAGCTTAGTCGCGAACACTGAAGCTTTCTTT
CASSLVANTEAFF
>.|TRBJ2-7|.|TRBV18
TGTGCCAGCTCACTTAGACGGGACGCAATGGATCATTCCTACGAGCAGTACTTC
CASSLRRDAMDHSYEQYF
>.|TRBJ2-1|few|TRBV24-1
TGTGCCACCAGTGATCCAGGGGCACGATACAATGAGCAGTTCTTC
CATSDPGARYNEQFF
>TRBD1|TRBJ2-2|.|TRBV18
TGTGCCAGCTCATCCGGGACAGGGGGCACCGGGGAGCTGTTTTTT
CASSSGTGGTGELFF
>.|TRBJ2-7|.|TRBV7-9
TGTGCCAGCAGCTTAGTCGCCGACTACGAGCAGTACTTC
CASSLVADYEQYF
>TRBD1|TRBJ1-2|.|TRBV10-3
TGTGCCATCGGTGGCAGGGGGCCGGCTGGCTACACCTTC
CAIGGRGPAGYTF
>.|TRBJ2-5|.|TRBV4-1
TGCGCCAGCAGCCAAGATCACAGGGCCAGGGGTTCAATTCAAGAGACCCAGTACTTC
CASSQDHRARGSIQETQYF
>.|TRBJ1-2|.|TRBV29-1
TGCAGCGTTGGGGGGTTTGATCATGGCTACACCTTC
CSVGGFDHGYTF